The 20 T cell receptor beta chains below come from one sample, sequenced in a study of regulatory T cells in long-lasting Graves disease. Building the TCR beta libraries relied on iRepertoire HTBI primers, and CDR3 regions underwent Arm-PCR. TCRdb reprocessed the multiplex PCR reads with MiXCR, giving one entry per CDR3 protein. The sample has 360,000 or so distinct CDR3 sequences, about 11% seen once; the top ten hold over 15%. Stated time point: newly diagnosed GD, antithyroid drugs for less than 3 months. The TCR library was made from RNA extracted from PBMCs. These data also formed part of another study, on T cells in Graves' hyperthyroidism and ophthalmopathy.

This specimen was peripheral blood mononuclear cells (PBMCs), taken at new diagnosis, from a patient treated with antithyroid drugs. These receptors were obtained from a woman between 18 and 30 years old with Graves disease.

This clonotype showed up many times. V gene TRBV15 combines with J gene TRBJ2-5; 11 nucleotides align to TRBD2. V lost 1 base to trimming and J lost 7 bases; unmatched junction nucleotides: 8. This CDR3 spans 16 amino acids. Germline V gene data show CDR1 as LNHNV and CDR2 as YYDKDF (reference sequence). This chain's CDR3 is CATSRGTSGLHGTQYF. DNA for the CDR3: TGTGCCACCAGCAGAGGGACTAGCGGGTTGCACGGGACCCAGTACTTC.

This clonotype came up many times. This chain links TRBV12-3 or TRBV12-4 with TRBJ1-1; weak D call: TRBD1 (6 bases). The CDR3 runs to 21 residues. V lost 3 bases and J lost 4, with 33 bases in between. CDR3 nucleotides: TGTGCCAGCAGTTTTCCCCCTCAGTGGGGGCCTGTTGGGTTACGGGGCACTGAAGCTTTCTTT. It specifies CASSFPPQWGPVGLRGTEAFF.

The rearrangement links TRBV19 to TRBJ1-1; tentative D call: TRBD1 (5 bases). Germline assignment: CDR1 LNHDA and CDR2 SQIVND (reference sequence). Between the trimmed V and J ends, which lost 10 bases and 3 bases, there was a span of 12 bases. CDR3 size: 12 residues. The CDR3 sequence: CATTWGYTEAFF. Here the CDR3 DNA reads TGTGCCACAACTTGGGGGTACACTGAAGCTTTCTTT. The full variable domain, completed using reference TRBV19 and TRBJ1-1, is DGGITQSPKYLFRKEGQNVTLSCEQNLNHDAMYWYRQDPGQGLRLIYYSQIVNDFQKGDIAEGYSVSREKKESFPLTVTSAQKNPTAFYLCATTWGYTEAFFGQGTRLTVV.

The sample holds many counts of this clonotype. The CDR3 region has the DNA TGCAGTGCGATGGCCTCTGTCGATAATGAAAAACTGTTTTTT. Amino acid sequence: CSAMASVDNEKLFF. The rearrangement uses TRBV20-1 and TRBJ1-4, with D uncertain. Per the germline V gene, CDR1 is DFQATT and CDR2 is SNEGSKA (reference sequence). The CDR3 runs 14 residues. V was clipped by 6 bases and J by 4 bases, with 15 bases between them.

This clonotype showed up many times. This sequence joins TRBV20-1 and TRBJ2-5, with 10 bases matching TRBD2. This CDR3 region has 16 residues. The ends lost 5 bases at V and 4 bases at J; junction bases unmatched: 13. Per germline, CDR1 DFQATT and CDR2 SNEGSKA (reference sequence). The CDR3 spells CSAGGLAGGSLETQYF. CDR3 DNA: TGCAGTGCTGGGGGATTAGCGGGAGGAAGTTTAGAGACCCAGTACTTC.

This clonotype has ten or more counts. This sequence joins TRBV18 and TRBJ2-1, with TRBD1 matching 9 bases. This CDR3 has 15 residues. Germline V gene sequence: CDR1 KGHSH, CDR2 LQKENI. Trimming removed 6 bases from V and 2 bases from J; junction bases left unmatched: 5. The CDR3 sequence: CASSPDRGAYNEQFF. The CDR3 region has the DNA TGTGCCAGCTCCCCGGACAGGGGAGCCTACAATGAGCAGTTCTTC.

V gene TRBV5-4 combines with J gene TRBJ1-4; no reliable D call. The CDR3 has 18 residues. Looked up from germline, CDR1 is SGHNT and CDR2 is YYREEE (reference sequence). Trimming cost V 2 bases and J 2 bases, with 19 bases left between them. CDR3 amino acids: CASSFALGRTPTNEKLFF. CDR3 bases: TGTGCCAGCAGCTTTGCTTTGGGCAGGACGCCCACTAATGAAAAACTGTTTTTT. Full variable domain (outside the CDR3, taken from reference TRBV5-4 and TRBJ1-4): ETGVTQSPTHLIKTRGQQVTLRCSSQSGHNTVSWYQQALGQGPQFIFQYYREEENGRGNFPPRFSGLQFPNYSSELNVNALELDDSALYLCASSFALGRTPTNEKLFFGSGTQLSVL.

This clonotype occurred a few times. The genes are TRBV10-3 and TRBJ2-4; possibly TRBD2 for D (5 bases). CDR3 length: 15 residues. Germline assignment: CDR1 ENHRY and CDR2 SYGVKD. The V gene lost 2 bases and the J gene lost 8 bases, with 16 bases spanning the gap. The CDR3 region is CAISEGRTLGDIQYF. CDR3 nucleotide sequence: TGTGCCATCAGTGAGGGCAGGACCCTGGGAGACATTCAGTACTTC.

This clonotype was counted many times. The chain has TRBV28 and TRBJ2-3; D is uncertain. Germline CDR1 reads MDHEN; CDR2 reads SYDVKM. There are 16 residues in the CDR3. V lost 6 bases and J lost 1, with 17 bases in between. The DNA for the CDR3 is TGTGCCAGCAGATCCCCCCCCGGAACTGGCACAGATACGCAGTATTTT. It is translated as CASRSPPGTGTDTQYF.

The gene calls are TRBV5-6 and TRBJ2-5; weak D call: TRBD1 (7 bases). Trimming cost V 1 base and J 5 bases, with 24 bases left between them. The germline V gene encodes CDR1 SGHDT and CDR2 YYEEEE. The CDR3 is 18 amino acids. The CDR3 here is CASSLRVRAGQSTETQYF. The CDR3 DNA sequence: TGTGCCAGCAGCTTGAGGGTTAGGGCGGGACAGTCCACCGAGACCCAGTACTTC. The full variable domain, rest sourced from reference TRBV5-6 and TRBJ2-5, is DAGVTQSPTHLIKTRGQQVTLRCSPKSGHDTVSWYQQALGQGPQFIFQYYEEEERQRGNFPDRFSGHQFPNYSSELNVNALLLGDSALYLCASSLRVRAGQSTETQYFGPGTRLLVL.

In this sample, this clonotype turned up many times. The chain employs TRBV12-3 or TRBV12-4 and TRBJ2-5, with TRBD2 matching 13 bases. The CDR3 has 19 amino acids. The V and J ends lost 6 bases and 1 base, in that order; junction bases with no gene match: 14. The DNA of the CDR3 is TGTGCCAGCAGCCTAGAAGGACTAGCGGGGGCGATACTCCAAGAGACCCAGTACTTC. As protein: CASSLEGLAGAILQETQYF.

This clonotype was counted ten times or more. This sequence joins TRBV4-1 and TRBJ2-1; a weak D match, TRBD2 (5 bases). The CDR3 covers 14 residues. The germline V gene encodes CDR1 MGHRA and CDR2 YSYEKL. The ends were cut back, 0 bases at V and 15 bases at J, with 18 bases in the middle. This chain's CDR3 is CASSQDFGSGVRFF. CDR3 DNA sequence: TGCGCCAGCAGCCAAGATTTTGGGTCCGGGGTTCGGTTCTTC.

This clonotype was seen repeatedly, ten times or more. The rearrangement joins TRBV18 to TRBJ2-7; D possibly corresponds to TRBD2 (6 bases). Trimming pared 5 bases from V and 5 bases from J, leaving 10 bases between. The CDR3 length is 12 residues. From germline, CDR1 is KGHSH and CDR2 LQKENI. The CDR3 reads CASSAGTHEQYF. The CDR3 DNA follows: TGTGCCAGCTCAGCGGGGACCCACGAGCAGTACTTC.

The chain has TRBV27 and TRBJ2-3, with D possibly matching TRBD2 (6 bases). V was clipped by 5 bases and J by 0 bases, with 12 bases between them. This CDR3 is built from 15 residues. Germline assignment: CDR1 MNHEY and CDR2 SMNVEV (reference sequence). This CDR3 reads CASSRIAASTDTQYF. In DNA, the CDR3 is TGTGCCAGCAGTCGCATAGCGGCAAGCACAGATACGCAGTATTTT.

This clonotype was found a few times. CDR3 nucleotide sequence: TGCAGTGCTCAAGAGGCGGCAGGGAAACACAATGAGCAGTTCTTC. It translates to CSAQEAAGKHNEQFF. The chain links TRBV20-1 to TRBJ2-1; possibly TRBD1 for D (5 bases). Germline V lookup: CDR1 DFQATT, CDR2 SNEGSKA (reference sequence). The CDR3 loop spans 15 amino acids. Trimming removed 5 bases from V and 5 bases from J, with 19 bases in between.

This clonotype was recorded a few times. J is TRBJ1-4 and V is TRBV6-4, with TRBD1 identical over 8 bases. Trimming at V came to 6 bases and at J to 8 bases, leaving 8 bases not matched to a gene. Germline V gene data show CDR1 as MRHNA and CDR2 as SNTAGT. The CDR3 runs to 14 residues. The CDR3 loop is CASRVTGGEEKLFF. The CDR3 bases are TGTGCCAGCAGGGTAACAGGGGGTGAGGAAAAACTGTTTTTT.

This clonotype was counted ten times or more. The V and J genes are TRBV24-1 and TRBJ2-2; maybe TRBD1 (6 bases). Germline CDR1 KGHDR, CDR2 SFDVKD. Trimming removed 7 bases from V and 4 bases from J, with 12 bases in between. This CDR3 region has 14 residues. CDR3 amino acids: CATSHRDGTGELFF. CDR3 DNA: TGTGCCACCAGCCACAGGGATGGCACCGGGGAGCTGTTTTTT.

This clonotype was seen a few times. The chain is built from TRBV30 and TRBJ2-7, with 13 bases lining up with TRBD2. CDR1 is GTSNPN, CDR2 SVGIG, per germline (reference sequence). The CDR3 loop spans 15 amino acids. Trimming removed 7 bases from V and 3 bases from J; junction bases left unmatched: 9. Here the CDR3 DNA reads TGTGCCTCAAGCCAGGGACTAGCGGGGCACTACGAGCAGTACGTC. It encodes CASSQGLAGHYEQYV.

The chain uses TRBV24-1 and TRBJ2-1, with 8 bases aligning to TRBD1. There are 15 residues in the CDR3. The ends lost 0 bases at V and 6 bases at J; junction bases unmatched: 3. Looked up from germline, CDR1 is KGHDR and CDR2 is SFDVKD. CDR3 sequence reads: CATSDLRQGTNEQFF. The CDR3 DNA reads as TGTGCCACCAGTGATTTGAGACAGGGGACCAATGAGCAGTTCTTC.

This clonotype was seen many times. V gene TRBV3-1 combines with J gene TRBJ2-1, with 8 bases matching TRBD2. CDR3 length: 17 amino acids. Germline CDR1 reads LGHDT; CDR2 reads YNNKEL (reference sequence). With V trimmed by 0 bases and J by 0 bases, 4 bases remained unmatched. CDR3 sequence reads: CASSQDNSGVSYNEQFF. The CDR3 DNA reads TGTGCCAGCAGCCAAGACAATAGCGGGGTCTCCTACAATGAGCAGTTCTTC.